A selection of T cell receptor beta chains follows, all from one sample in a study of cytomegalovirus exposure and HLA in healthy donors. This table comes from immunoSEQ multiplex PCR, and its TCRdb copy is limited to in-frame clones, with some not included. The table includes 190,000 or so clones, 79% detected once. Sequenced material: PBMCs. The receptors were sampled from a girl aged 5-17 years in good health and CMV-seropositive. CDR3s include the opening cysteine and the closing phenylalanine or tryptophan. The D gene is left open where the match is weak. A clone size is listed for some rows: how often the clone was seen (once, few, many), or a class if it is expanded.

d_call: NA
clone_size: NA
j_call: TRBJ1-2
v_call: TRBV29-1
cdr3_aa: CSVVDDRGGGYTF
cdr3_nt: TGCAGCGTTGTCGATGACAGAGGTGGCGGCTACACCTTC

d_call: TRBD2
clone_size: NA
j_call: TRBJ2-7
v_call: TRBV19
cdr3_aa: CASSIVASGGHYEQYF
cdr3_nt: TGTGCCAGTAGTATAGTGGCTAGCGGGGGGCACTACGAGCAGTACTTC

d_call: TRBD2
clone_size: NA
j_call: TRBJ2-3
v_call: TRBV18
cdr3_aa: CASSRQSGETDTQYF
cdr3_nt: TGTGCCAGCTCACGTCAAAGCGGGGAAACAGATACGCAGTATTTT

d_call: TRBD1
clone_size: NA
j_call: TRBJ2-6
v_call: TRBV4-3
cdr3_aa: CASSRTGSSGANVLTF
cdr3_nt: TGCGCCAGCAGCAGGACAGGGTCCTCTGGGGCCAACGTCCTGACTTTC

d_call: NA
clone_size: NA
j_call: TRBJ1-1
v_call: TRBV19
cdr3_aa: CASRYGHSGTEAFF
cdr3_nt: TGTGCCAGTAGGTACGGACATAGCGGAACTGAAGCTTTCTTT

d_call: NA
clone_size: NA
j_call: TRBJ1-2
v_call: TRBV30
cdr3_aa: CACPSQGYGYTF
cdr3_nt: TGTGCCTGTCCCTCCCAGGGATATGGCTACACCTTC

d_call: NA
clone_size: NA
j_call: TRBJ1-6
v_call: TRBV18
cdr3_aa: CASSPVWDKDSPLHF
cdr3_nt: TGTGCCAGCTCACCGGTGTGGGACAAGGATTCACCCCTCCACTTT

d_call: TRBD2
clone_size: once
j_call: TRBJ2-2
v_call: TRBV19
cdr3_aa: CASVNPGLAGTGELFF
cdr3_nt: TGTGCCAGTGTCAACCCGGGACTAGCGGGCACCGGGGAGCTGTTTTTT

d_call: TRBD1
clone_size: NA
j_call: TRBJ2-2
v_call: TRBV7-6
cdr3_aa: CASSPGQTTGELFF
cdr3_nt: TGTGCCAGCAGCCCGGGACAGACCACCGGGGAGCTGTTTTTT

d_call: TRBD1
clone_size: NA
j_call: TRBJ2-3
v_call: TRBV9
cdr3_aa: CASSPRQGLGTDTQYF
cdr3_nt: TGTGCCAGCAGCCCAAGACAGGGGCTAGGCACAGATACGCAGTATTTT

d_call: NA
clone_size: once
j_call: TRBJ2-7
v_call: TRBV11-3
cdr3_aa: CASSPLRGGEQYF
cdr3_nt: TGTGCCAGCAGCCCTCTCAGGGGCGGGGAGCAGTACTTC

d_call: TRBD1
clone_size: NA
j_call: TRBJ2-2
v_call: TRBV7-9
cdr3_aa: CASSWPRGRSNTGELFF
cdr3_nt: TGTGCCAGCAGCTGGCCCAGGGGGCGATCGAACACCGGGGAGCTGTTTTTT

d_call: TRBD1
clone_size: NA
j_call: TRBJ1-2
v_call: TRBV14
cdr3_aa: CASSAGTGVGYTF
cdr3_nt: TGTGCCAGCAGCGCCGGGACAGGGGTAGGCTACACCTTC

d_call: NA
clone_size: NA
j_call: TRBJ1-6
v_call: TRBV9
cdr3_aa: CASSVRSAGAWSPLHF
cdr3_nt: TGTGCCAGCAGCGTCCGCTCGGCAGGGGCTTGGTCACCCCTCCACTTT

d_call: NA
clone_size: few
j_call: TRBJ2-3
v_call: TRBV5-4
cdr3_aa: CASSLEGGGDTQYF
cdr3_nt: TGTGCCAGCAGCTTGGAAGGAGGAGGAGATACGCAGTATTTT

d_call: NA
clone_size: NA
j_call: TRBJ1-2
v_call: TRBV4-3
cdr3_aa: CASSQGSGVPTGGYTF
cdr3_nt: TGCGCCAGCAGCCAAGGTTCGGGGGTACCCACTGGCGGCTACACCTTC

d_call: TRBD1
clone_size: NA
j_call: TRBJ1-4
v_call: TRBV7-9
cdr3_aa: CASSPKHADRGNEKLFF
cdr3_nt: TGTGCCAGCAGCCCTAAACATGCTGACAGGGGTAATGAAAAACTGTTTTTT

d_call: NA
clone_size: NA
j_call: TRBJ1-4
v_call: TRBV4-2
cdr3_aa: CASSQDEGGKLFF
cdr3_nt: TGTGCCAGCAGCCAGGATGAGGGTGGAAAACTGTTTTTT

d_call: TRBD2
clone_size: NA
j_call: TRBJ2-7
v_call: TRBV2
cdr3_aa: CASTLREGSYEQYF
cdr3_nt: TGTGCCAGCACCCTTCGGGAGGGGTCCTACGAGCAGTACTTC

d_call: TRBD1
clone_size: NA
j_call: TRBJ1-1
v_call: TRBV9
cdr3_aa: CASSPHSQGAVDTEAFF
cdr3_nt: TGTGCCAGCAGCCCACACTCACAGGGGGCGGTGGACACTGAAGCTTTCTTT

d_call: NA
clone_size: NA
j_call: TRBJ2-1
v_call: TRBV7-9
cdr3_aa: CASSLASGLLYNEQFF
cdr3_nt: TGTGCCAGCAGCTTAGCTAGCGGACTACTCTACAATGAGCAGTTCTTC

d_call: TRBD1
clone_size: NA
j_call: TRBJ2-1
v_call: TRBV7-8
cdr3_aa: CASSTRDRTYNEQFF
cdr3_nt: TGTGCCAGCAGCACTCGGGACAGAACCTACAATGAGCAGTTCTTC